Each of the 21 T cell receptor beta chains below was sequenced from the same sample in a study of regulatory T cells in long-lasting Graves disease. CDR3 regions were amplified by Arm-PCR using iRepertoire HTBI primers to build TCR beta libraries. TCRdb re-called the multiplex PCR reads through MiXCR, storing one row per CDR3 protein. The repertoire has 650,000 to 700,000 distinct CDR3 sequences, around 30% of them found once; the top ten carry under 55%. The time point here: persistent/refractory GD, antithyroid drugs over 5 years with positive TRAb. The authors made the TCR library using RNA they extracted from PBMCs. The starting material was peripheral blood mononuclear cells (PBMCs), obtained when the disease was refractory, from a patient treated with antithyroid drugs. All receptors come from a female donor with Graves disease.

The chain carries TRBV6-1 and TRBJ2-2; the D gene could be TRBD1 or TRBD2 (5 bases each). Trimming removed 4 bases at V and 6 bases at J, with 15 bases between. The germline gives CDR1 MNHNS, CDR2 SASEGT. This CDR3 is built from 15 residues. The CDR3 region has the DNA TGTGCCAGCAGTGCCAGGGAGATCCCCCCCGGGGAGCTGTTTTTT. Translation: CASSAREIPPGELFF.

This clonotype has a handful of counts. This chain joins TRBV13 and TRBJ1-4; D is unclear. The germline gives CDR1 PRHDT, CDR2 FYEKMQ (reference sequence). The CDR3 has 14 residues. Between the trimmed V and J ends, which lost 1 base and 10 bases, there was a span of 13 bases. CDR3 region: CASSLVGRPGKLFF. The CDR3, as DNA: TGTGCCAGCAGCTTAGTGGGCAGGCCAGGAAAACTGTTTTTT.

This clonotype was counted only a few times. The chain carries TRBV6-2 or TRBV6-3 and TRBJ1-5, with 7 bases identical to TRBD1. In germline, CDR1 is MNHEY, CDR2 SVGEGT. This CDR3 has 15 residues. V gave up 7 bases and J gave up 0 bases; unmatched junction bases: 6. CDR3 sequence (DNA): TGTGCCAGCACCGGACAGGACAATAGCAATCAGCCCCAGCATTTT. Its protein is CASTGQDNSNQPQHF.

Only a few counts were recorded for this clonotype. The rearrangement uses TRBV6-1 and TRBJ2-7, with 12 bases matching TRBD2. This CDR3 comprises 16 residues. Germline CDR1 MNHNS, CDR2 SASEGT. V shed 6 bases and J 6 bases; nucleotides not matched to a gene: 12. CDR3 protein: CASSPLAGGLKVEQYF. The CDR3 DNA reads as TGTGCCAGCAGCCCTCTAGCGGGAGGGCTTAAAGTCGAGCAGTACTTC.

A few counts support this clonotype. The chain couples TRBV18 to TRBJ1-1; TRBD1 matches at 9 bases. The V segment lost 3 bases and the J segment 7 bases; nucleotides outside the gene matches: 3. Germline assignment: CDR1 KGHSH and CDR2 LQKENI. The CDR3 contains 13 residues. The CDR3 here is CASSPGQGIEAFF. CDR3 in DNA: TGTGCCAGCTCACCGGGACAGGGCATTGAAGCTTTCTTT.

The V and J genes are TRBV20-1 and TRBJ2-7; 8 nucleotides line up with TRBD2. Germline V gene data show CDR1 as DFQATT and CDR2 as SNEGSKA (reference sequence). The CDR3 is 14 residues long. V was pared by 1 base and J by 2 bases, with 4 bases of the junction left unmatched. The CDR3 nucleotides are TGCAGTGCTAGAGGGCCGGGACTAGCCTACGAGCAGTACTTC. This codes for CSARGPGLAYEQYF.

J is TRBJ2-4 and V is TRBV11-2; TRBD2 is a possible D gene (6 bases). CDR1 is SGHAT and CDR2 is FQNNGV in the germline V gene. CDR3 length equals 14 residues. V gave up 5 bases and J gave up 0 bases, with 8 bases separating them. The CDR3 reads CASSAGLAKNIQYF. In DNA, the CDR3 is TGTGCCAGCAGCGCGGGACTAGCCAAAAACATTCAGTACTTC.

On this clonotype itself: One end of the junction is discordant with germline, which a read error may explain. The CDR3 DNA reads TGTGCCAGCAGTGATAGTGGACAGGGTCTTAGCAACCAGCCCCAGCATTTT. Its translation is CASSDSGQGLSNQPQHF. This chain uses TRBV2 with TRBJ1-5, with 8 bases fitting TRBD1. Germline-derived CDR1 and CDR2 are SNHLY and FYNNEI. This CDR3 has 17 residues.

For the CDR3, the DNA is TGTGCCAGCAGCCCCACGGCGGGGGGCGGGGGCACTGAAGCTTTCTTT. Protein product: CASSPTAGGGGTEAFF. The V call is TRBV3-1, the J call TRBJ1-1; D is possibly TRBD1 (6 bases). The CDR3 has 16 amino acids. CDR1 LGHDT and CDR2 YNNKEL come from the germline V gene (reference sequence). Trimming removed 4 bases from V and 4 bases from J, with 19 bases in between.

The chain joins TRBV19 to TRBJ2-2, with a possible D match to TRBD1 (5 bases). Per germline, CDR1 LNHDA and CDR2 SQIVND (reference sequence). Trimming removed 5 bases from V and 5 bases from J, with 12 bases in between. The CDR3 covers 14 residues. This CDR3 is CASSALRVTGELFF. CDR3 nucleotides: TGTGCCAGTAGTGCCCTCAGGGTTACCGGGGAGCTGTTTTTT.

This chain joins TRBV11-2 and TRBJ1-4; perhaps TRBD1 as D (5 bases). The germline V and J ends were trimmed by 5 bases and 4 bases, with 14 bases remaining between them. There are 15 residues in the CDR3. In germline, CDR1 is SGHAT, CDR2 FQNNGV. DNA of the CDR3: TGTGCCAGCAGCCGTCCAGGGTTTGGTAATGAAAAACTGTTTTTT. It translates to CASSRPGFGNEKLFF. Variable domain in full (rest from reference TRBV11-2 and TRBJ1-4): EAGVAQSPRYKIIEKRQSVAFWCNPISGHATLYWYQQILGQGPKLLIQFQNNGVVDDSQLPKDRFSAERLKGVDSTLKIQPAKLEDSAVYLCASSRPGFGNEKLFFGSGTQLSVL.

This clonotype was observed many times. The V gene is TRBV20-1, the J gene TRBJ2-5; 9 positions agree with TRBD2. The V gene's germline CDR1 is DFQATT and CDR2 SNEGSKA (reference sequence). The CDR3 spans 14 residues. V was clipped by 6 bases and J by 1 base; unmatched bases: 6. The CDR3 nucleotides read TGCAGTGCCGAGACTAGCGGCCGCCAAGAGACCCAGTACTTC. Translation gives CSAETSGRQETQYF.

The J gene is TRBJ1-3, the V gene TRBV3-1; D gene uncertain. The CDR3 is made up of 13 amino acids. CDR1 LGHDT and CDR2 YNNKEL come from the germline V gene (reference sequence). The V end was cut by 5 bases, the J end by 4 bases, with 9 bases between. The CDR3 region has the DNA TGTGCCAGCAGCTCGCTGCGGGGAAACACCATATATTTT. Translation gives CASSSLRGNTIYF.

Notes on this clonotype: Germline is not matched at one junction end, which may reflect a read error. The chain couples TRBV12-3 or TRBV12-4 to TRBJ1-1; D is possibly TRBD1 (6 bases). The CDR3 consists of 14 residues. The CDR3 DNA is TGTACCAGCAGTTCCGGACAGACGAACACTGAAGCTTTCTTT. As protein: CTSSSGQTNTEAFF.

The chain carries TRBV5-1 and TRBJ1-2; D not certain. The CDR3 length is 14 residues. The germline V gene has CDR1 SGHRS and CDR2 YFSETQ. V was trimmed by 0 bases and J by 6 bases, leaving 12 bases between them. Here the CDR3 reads CASSLVPGSNGYTF. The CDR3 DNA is TGCGCCAGCAGCTTGGTTCCGGGGTCGAATGGCTACACCTTC.

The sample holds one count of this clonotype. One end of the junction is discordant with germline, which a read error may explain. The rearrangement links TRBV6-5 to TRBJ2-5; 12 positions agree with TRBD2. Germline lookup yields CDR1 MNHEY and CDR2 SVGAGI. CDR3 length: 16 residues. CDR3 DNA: TGTGCCAGCAGTCACTCCACTAGCGGGAGGAGGGAGACCCAGTACTTC. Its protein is CASSHSTSGRRETQYF.

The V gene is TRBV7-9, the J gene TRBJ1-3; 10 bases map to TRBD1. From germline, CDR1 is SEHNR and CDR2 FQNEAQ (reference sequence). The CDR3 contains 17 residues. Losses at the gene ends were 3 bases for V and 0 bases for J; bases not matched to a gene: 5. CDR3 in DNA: TGTGCCAGCAGCTTGGACAGGGGGTTTTCCTCTGGAAACACCATATATTTT. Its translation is CASSLDRGFSSGNTIYF.

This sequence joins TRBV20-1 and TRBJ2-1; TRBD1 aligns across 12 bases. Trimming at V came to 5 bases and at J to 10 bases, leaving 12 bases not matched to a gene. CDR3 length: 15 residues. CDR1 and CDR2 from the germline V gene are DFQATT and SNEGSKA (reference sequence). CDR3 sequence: CSAASGTGGIEEQFF. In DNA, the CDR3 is TGCAGTGCTGCCTCCGGGACAGGGGGCATCGAGGAGCAGTTCTTC.

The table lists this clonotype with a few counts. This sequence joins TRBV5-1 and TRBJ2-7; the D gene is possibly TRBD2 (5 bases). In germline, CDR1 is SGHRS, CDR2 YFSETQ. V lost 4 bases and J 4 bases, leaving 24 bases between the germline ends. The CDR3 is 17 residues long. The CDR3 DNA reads TGCGCCAGCAGCGTTATTACAGTGAGGGAGAAAAGTTACGAGCAGTACTTC. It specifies CASSVITVREKSYEQYF.

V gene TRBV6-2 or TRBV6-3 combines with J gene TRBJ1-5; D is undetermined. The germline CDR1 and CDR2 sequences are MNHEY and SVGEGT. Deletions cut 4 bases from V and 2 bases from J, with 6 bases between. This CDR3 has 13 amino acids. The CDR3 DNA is TGTGCCAGCAGTTTCTGGCGCAATCAGCCCCAGCATTTT. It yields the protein CASSFWRNQPQHF.

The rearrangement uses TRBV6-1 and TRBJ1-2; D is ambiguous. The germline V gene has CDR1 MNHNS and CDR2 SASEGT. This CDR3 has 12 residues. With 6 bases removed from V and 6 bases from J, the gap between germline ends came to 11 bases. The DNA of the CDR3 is TGTGCCAGCAGCCACCGCGGCAATGGCTACACCTTC. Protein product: CASSHRGNGYTF.